This is a list of T cell receptor beta chains from one sample in a study of blood T cell repertoires in COVID-19. Clones were sequenced by immunoSEQ multiplex PCR, and TCRdb holds only the in-frame ones, with some missing. The data hold about 400,000 clones, with 70% to 90% observed a single time. The specimen sequenced was PBMCs or T cells enriched from blood (not recorded which). Every receptor here comes from a woman aged 40-49 years with acute COVID-19. Both conserved end residues are part of each CDR3. Each record gives: clone size, D gene, J gene, V gene, CDR3 protein, CDR3 DNA. D genes are given only for firm matches. Clone size is not always given. Where it is, it says once, few, many or a class for expanded clones.

clone_size: NA; d_call: NA; j_call: TRBJ2-7; v_call: TRBV12-3/TRBV12-4; cdr3_aa: CASSFGSYEQYF; cdr3_nt: TGTGCCAGCAGTTTCGGCTCCTACGAGCAGTACTTC
clone_size: once; d_call: NA; j_call: TRBJ1-2; v_call: TRBV12-3/TRBV12-4; cdr3_aa: CASKYGSSYGYTF; cdr3_nt: TGTGCCAGCAAGTACGGTTCTTCCTATGGCTACACCTTC
clone_size: NA; d_call: NA; j_call: TRBJ2-5; v_call: TRBV20-1; cdr3_aa: CSAQYQETQYF; cdr3_nt: TGCAGTGCTCAGTACCAAGAGACCCAGTACTTC
clone_size: NA; d_call: TRBD1; j_call: TRBJ1-5; v_call: TRBV4-1; cdr3_aa: CASSRGQGFDQPQHF; cdr3_nt: TGCGCCAGCAGCCGCGGACAGGGGTTTGATCAGCCCCAGCATTTT
clone_size: many; d_call: NA; j_call: TRBJ2-1; v_call: TRBV13; cdr3_aa: CASSLRAPGNEQFF; cdr3_nt: TGTGCCAGCAGCTTGCGCGCCCCGGGGAATGAGCAGTTCTTC
clone_size: NA; d_call: NA; j_call: TRBJ1-2; v_call: TRBV5-6; cdr3_aa: CASSLDRLGYTF; cdr3_nt: TGTGCCAGCAGCTTGGACCGCCTAGGCTACACCTTC
clone_size: NA; d_call: NA; j_call: TRBJ2-7; v_call: TRBV19; cdr3_aa: CASTPRGSSYEQYF; cdr3_nt: TGTGCCAGTACCCCCAGGGGATCCTCCTACGAGCAGTACTTC
clone_size: NA; d_call: TRBD1; j_call: TRBJ1-2; v_call: TRBV7-8; cdr3_aa: CASSLDRGYGYTF; cdr3_nt: TGTGCCAGCAGCCTCGACAGGGGATATGGCTACACCTTC
clone_size: NA; d_call: TRBD2; j_call: TRBJ2-3; v_call: TRBV3-1/TRBV3-2; cdr3_aa: CASSPGLAGGTDTQYF; cdr3_nt: TGTGCCAGCAGCCCCGGTCTAGCGGGGGGCACAGATACGCAGTATTTT
clone_size: NA; d_call: NA; j_call: TRBJ1-1; v_call: TRBV11-3; cdr3_aa: CASSVGHPNTEAFF; cdr3_nt: TGTGCCAGCAGCGTGGGACACCCGAACACTGAAGCTTTCTTT
clone_size: NA; d_call: TRBD2; j_call: TRBJ2-3; v_call: TRBV5-1; cdr3_aa: CASSLEDSGETDTQYF; cdr3_nt: TGCGCCAGCAGCTTGGAGGATAGCGGGGAAACAGATACGCAGTATTTT
clone_size: NA; d_call: NA; j_call: TRBJ1-5; v_call: TRBV2; cdr3_aa: CASSPRDRSNQPQHF; cdr3_nt: TGTGCCAGCAGTCCCAGGGATAGGTCCAATCAGCCCCAGCATTTT
clone_size: NA; d_call: TRBD1; j_call: TRBJ1-2; v_call: TRBV5-4; cdr3_aa: CASSLRDSGYGYTF; cdr3_nt: TGTGCCAGCAGCTTGAGGGACAGCGGCTATGGCTACACCTTC
clone_size: NA; d_call: NA; j_call: TRBJ2-5; v_call: TRBV2; cdr3_aa: CASSVQRTQETQYF; cdr3_nt: TGTGCCAGCAGTGTTCAGCGGACCCAAGAGACCCAGTACTTC
clone_size: NA; d_call: TRBD1; j_call: TRBJ2-1; v_call: TRBV24-1; cdr3_aa: CATSDTTGGINEQFF; cdr3_nt: TGTGCCACCAGTGATACTACAGGGGGCATCAATGAGCAGTTCTTC
clone_size: NA; d_call: TRBD1; j_call: TRBJ1-2; v_call: TRBV10-3; cdr3_aa: CAISESPGGNYGYTF; cdr3_nt: TGTGCCATCAGTGAGTCTCCAGGGGGCAACTATGGCTACACCTTC
clone_size: NA; d_call: TRBD2; j_call: TRBJ2-3; v_call: TRBV19; cdr3_aa: CASSIPGLAGGGDTQYF; cdr3_nt: TGTGCCAGTAGTATTCCGGGACTAGCGGGGGGGGGAGATACGCAGTATTTT
clone_size: NA; d_call: NA; j_call: TRBJ1-1; v_call: TRBV20-1; cdr3_aa: CSARAEGEAFF; cdr3_nt: TGCAGTGCTAGGGCAGAGGGGGAGGCTTTCTTT
clone_size: NA; d_call: NA; j_call: TRBJ2-1; v_call: TRBV29-1; cdr3_aa: CSVAYRPSGNEQFF; cdr3_nt: TGCAGCGTTGCGTACCGCCCCAGCGGGAATGAGCAGTTCTTC
clone_size: once; d_call: TRBD2; j_call: TRBJ2-3; v_call: TRBV9; cdr3_aa: CASSMGLAVSTDTQYF; cdr3_nt: TGTGCCAGCAGCATGGGACTAGCAGTTAGCACAGATACGCAGTATTTT
clone_size: NA; d_call: NA; j_call: TRBJ1-4; v_call: TRBV7-2; cdr3_aa: CASSFGQPNEKLFF; cdr3_nt: TGTGCCAGCAGCTTTGGACAGCCTAATGAAAAACTGTTTTTT
clone_size: NA; d_call: TRBD1; j_call: TRBJ1-2; v_call: TRBV14; cdr3_aa: CASSQQGQGYGYTF; cdr3_nt: TGTGCCAGCAGCCAACAGGGACAGGGGTATGGCTACACCTTC
clone_size: NA; d_call: NA; j_call: TRBJ2-1; v_call: TRBV10-1; cdr3_aa: CASSEYPGGRGNEQFF; cdr3_nt: TGCGCCAGCAGTGAGTACCCGGGGGGCCGAGGGAATGAGCAGTTCTTC
clone_size: NA; d_call: NA; j_call: TRBJ1-2; v_call: TRBV30; cdr3_aa: CAWKGRNRYTF; cdr3_nt: TGTGCCTGGAAAGGGAGAAATCGCTACACCTTC
clone_size: NA; d_call: NA; j_call: TRBJ1-3; v_call: TRBV6-5; cdr3_aa: CASDRNSGNTIYF; cdr3_nt: TGTGCCAGCGACAGAAACTCTGGAAACACCATATATTTT
clone_size: NA; d_call: NA; j_call: TRBJ1-2; v_call: TRBV5-8; cdr3_aa: CASSLKGRNYGYTF; cdr3_nt: TGTGCCAGCAGCTTGAAGGGGAGGAACTATGGCTACACCTTC
clone_size: few; d_call: NA; j_call: TRBJ2-7; v_call: TRBV6-2/TRBV6-3; cdr3_aa: CASSYGFDYTYEQYF; cdr3_nt: TGTGCCAGCAGTTACGGATTCGACTATACCTACGAGCAGTACTTC
clone_size: once; d_call: NA; j_call: TRBJ1-1; v_call: TRBV5-1; cdr3_aa: CASSSLTGNTEAFF; cdr3_nt: TGCGCCAGCAGCTCATTAACAGGGAACACTGAAGCTTTCTTT
clone_size: NA; d_call: NA; j_call: TRBJ2-7; v_call: TRBV27; cdr3_aa: CASSSGFEQYF; cdr3_nt: TGTGCCAGCAGCTCAGGGTTCGAGCAGTACTTC
clone_size: NA; d_call: TRBD2; j_call: TRBJ2-2; v_call: TRBV5-1; cdr3_aa: CASSRWNPSGGTGELFF; cdr3_nt: TGCGCCAGCAGCCGTTGGAACCCTAGCGGGGGAACCGGGGAGCTGTTTTTT
clone_size: NA; d_call: NA; j_call: TRBJ1-4; v_call: TRBV12-3/TRBV12-4; cdr3_aa: CASTPGGFQKLFF; cdr3_nt: TGTGCCAGCACCCCCGGGGGTTTTCAAAAACTGTTTTTT
clone_size: NA; d_call: TRBD2; j_call: TRBJ2-7; v_call: TRBV3-1/TRBV3-2; cdr3_aa: CASSLGRGTVYEQYF; cdr3_nt: TGTGCCAGCAGCCTAGGGCGGGGGACCGTCTACGAGCAGTACTTC
clone_size: once; d_call: NA; j_call: TRBJ2-7; v_call: TRBV11-2; cdr3_aa: CASSLAPGPHEQYF; cdr3_nt: TGTGCCAGCAGCTTAGCCCCAGGGCCACACGAGCAGTACTTC
clone_size: NA; d_call: NA; j_call: TRBJ2-5; v_call: TRBV12-3/TRBV12-4; cdr3_aa: CASRRGGETQYF; cdr3_nt: TGTGCCAGCAGGAGGGGAGGAGAGACCCAGTACTTC
clone_size: NA; d_call: NA; j_call: TRBJ1-6; v_call: TRBV25-1; cdr3_aa: CASSEFSSNSPLHF; cdr3_nt: TGTGCCAGCAGTGAATTTTCGTCTAATTCACCCCTCCACTTT
clone_size: once; d_call: TRBD2; j_call: TRBJ2-7; v_call: TRBV24-1; cdr3_aa: CATSDYTGGHYEQYF; cdr3_nt: TGTGCCACCAGTGATTATACGGGGGGGCACTACGAGCAGTACTTC
clone_size: NA; d_call: NA; j_call: TRBJ2-7; v_call: TRBV7-9; cdr3_aa: CAFSSPPSNYEQYF; cdr3_nt: TGTGCCTTCAGTTCACCACCTTCGAATTACGAGCAGTACTTC
clone_size: NA; d_call: NA; j_call: TRBJ1-2; v_call: TRBV19; cdr3_aa: CASSIWTADGYTF; cdr3_nt: TGTGCCAGTAGTATTTGGACAGCGGATGGCTACACCTTC
clone_size: NA; d_call: TRBD1; j_call: TRBJ1-2; v_call: TRBV19; cdr3_aa: CASSTGQGMSGYTF; cdr3_nt: TGTGCCAGTAGTACGGGACAGGGGATGAGTGGCTACACCTTC
clone_size: NA; d_call: NA; j_call: TRBJ2-1; v_call: TRBV7-8; cdr3_aa: CASSLEHGYNEQFF; cdr3_nt: TGTGCCAGCAGCTTAGAGCACGGTTACAATGAGCAGTTCTTC
clone_size: NA; d_call: NA; j_call: TRBJ1-2; v_call: TRBV24-1; cdr3_aa: CATSEGTGHGYTF; cdr3_nt: TGTGCCACCAGTGAAGGCACAGGGCATGGCTACACCTTC
clone_size: NA; d_call: NA; j_call: TRBJ1-5; v_call: TRBV12-2; cdr3_aa: CASRLCPPGQSDYNQPQHF; cdr3_nt: TGTGCAAGTCGCTTATGCCCCCCCGGACAATCTGATTACAATCAGCCCCAGCATTTT
clone_size: NA; d_call: NA; j_call: TRBJ1-5; v_call: TRBV19; cdr3_aa: CASSNREINQPQHF; cdr3_nt: TGTGCCAGTAGTAACCGGGAGATCAATCAGCCCCAGCATTTT
clone_size: NA; d_call: NA; j_call: TRBJ1-6; v_call: TRBV6-5; cdr3_aa: CASSYSADGQNSPLHF; cdr3_nt: TGTGCCAGCAGTTACTCCGCTGACGGACAGAATTCACCCCTCCACTTT
clone_size: NA; d_call: NA; j_call: TRBJ1-1; v_call: TRBV12-3/TRBV12-4; cdr3_aa: CASSLNPDTEAFF; cdr3_nt: TGTGCCAGCAGTTTAAACCCGGACACTGAAGCTTTCTTT
clone_size: NA; d_call: TRBD1; j_call: TRBJ1-1; v_call: TRBV19; cdr3_aa: CASNTDRVNTEAFF; cdr3_nt: TGTGCCAGTAATACGGACAGGGTCAACACTGAAGCTTTCTTT
clone_size: NA; d_call: TRBD1; j_call: TRBJ1-1; v_call: TRBV6-5; cdr3_aa: CASNWGTGQYEAFF; cdr3_nt: TGTGCCAGCAATTGGGGGACAGGACAATATGAAGCTTTCTTT
clone_size: NA; d_call: NA; j_call: TRBJ1-6; v_call: TRBV30; cdr3_aa: CAWSRTGPNSPLHF; cdr3_nt: TGTGCCTGGAGCCGCACAGGGCCTAATTCACCCCTCCACTTT